This TCR beta chain comes out of a study of blood T cell repertoires in COVID-19. Overall study: PBMCs, B-cell-depleted T cells, or T cells provided the cDNA or gDNA that made up the material.

Method: immunoSEQ multiplex PCR; TCRdb's copy keeps in-frame clones and lacks some. Of more than 150,000 clones listed, around 82% were seen once; the top ten hold approximately 10%. Recruitment covered over 20 US areas and drew participants whose ages spanned roughly 18 to 100 years. The sample was PBMCs or T cells enriched from blood (not recorded which). The receptor comes from a man aged 35 to 55 who had recovered from COVID-19.

The CDR3 coding sequence is TGTGCCAGCAGTCTCATTCGACTGGGCACTGAAGCTTTCTTT. Translating gives CASSLIRLGTEAFF. V gene TRBV6-5 combines with J gene TRBJ1-1; no clear D. V lost 5 bases and J 4 bases, leaving 14 bases between the germline ends. Germline values: CDR1 MNHEY, CDR2 SVGAGI. The CDR3 runs to 14 residues.